This T cell receptor beta chain was retrieved from a study of blood T cell repertoires in COVID-19. About the research overall: From the United States, Italy and Spain came samples of acute and convalescent COVID-19. PBMCs, B-cell-depleted T cells, or T cells were the source of the cDNA or gDNA that made up the material.

Per the authors' pipeline: Amplification with reference gene primers provided the estimates of nucleated cell counts. Profiling relied on immunoSEQ multiplex PCR, and the TCRdb table lists in-frame clones only, not all of them. Clone size and the V and J calls come from that table; the DNA yielded D and trimming. Among more than 140,000 clones listed, about four fifths were seen once. The CDR3 is made up of 17 amino acids. Germline CDR1 is SGHTA and CDR2 is FQGNSA. V dropped 2 bases and J dropped 7 bases, with 21 bases sitting between them. The TCR comes from a human donor in a cohort sampled during active COVID-19. The chain has TRBV7-2 and TRBJ2-4, with a possible D match to TRBD2 (5 bases). The sample was peripheral blood. Written as DNA, the CDR3 is TGTGCCAGCAGCTTAAGCGGCTCTCTAAAACTCGGGAACATTCAGTACTTC. Translation: CASSLSGSLKLGNIQYF.